This passage covers 26 T cell receptor beta chains from one sample sequenced in a study of cytotoxic CD8 clonotypes in ibrutinib-treated CLL. The method was immunoSEQ multiplex PCR; TCRdb's version includes in-frame clones alone and lacks a portion of them. The table lists approximately 330,000 clones, 70% to 80% of them singletons. Specimen: PBMCs, collected before ibrutinib treatment. Every receptor here comes from a human donor with chronic lymphocytic leukemia.

The V call is TRBV2, the J call TRBJ2-6; 8 bases map to TRBD1. V was pared by 4 bases and J by 0 bases, with 5 bases of the junction left unmatched. The CDR3 is made up of 17 amino acids. Germline V gene lookup returns CDR1 SNHLY and CDR2 FYNNEI. Here the CDR3 reads CASSAGQGGSGANVLTF. The DNA for the CDR3 is TGTGCCAGCAGTGCCGGACAGGGTGGCTCTGGGGCCAACGTCCTGACTTTC.

J is TRBJ2-1 and V is TRBV27; tentatively, D is TRBD1 or TRBD2 (5 bases each). The ends were cut back, 10 bases at V and 4 bases at J, with 14 bases in the middle. From germline, CDR1 is MNHEY and CDR2 SMNVEV (reference sequence). The CDR3 extends over 13 amino acids. The CDR3 DNA sequence: TGTGCCACGGTAGGGACCATATACAATGAGCAGTTCTTC. It codes for CATVGTIYNEQFF.

As to this clone: One end of the junction varies from germline; a read error may be responsible. The chain uses TRBV10-3 and TRBJ2-4; TRBD2 matches 8 bases. The germline V gene has CDR1 ENHRY and CDR2 SYGVKD. This CDR3 comprises 14 residues. In nucleotides, the CDR3 is TGTGCCATCAGTCGAGGACTAGCCGAAAACATTCAGTACTTC. This encodes CAISRGLAENIQYF.

The chain combines TRBV5-6 with TRBJ1-2; D ambiguous. V lost 0 bases to trimming and J lost 7 bases, with 7 bases between them. Germline V gene lookup returns CDR1 SGHDT and CDR2 YYEEEE. The CDR3 is 12 residues long. In DNA, the CDR3 is TGTGCCAGCAGCTTGGGGGCAAGTGGCTACACCTTC. This sequence encodes CASSLGASGYTF.

This sequence joins TRBV7-2 and TRBJ2-7, with TRBD2 matching over 11 bases. The CDR3 is 14 residues long. Per the germline V gene, CDR1 is SGHTA and CDR2 is FQGNSA. The junction had 4 bases not matched to a gene; V was cut back by 3 bases and J by 6 bases. The CDR3 nucleotides are TGTGCCAGCAGCTTGACTAGCGGGAACCTCGAGCAGTACTTC. This translates into CASSLTSGNLEQYF.

The chain is built from TRBV7-2 and TRBJ2-3; D possibly corresponds to TRBD2 (5 bases). Germline V gene lookup returns CDR1 SGHTA and CDR2 FQGNSA. V was pared by 6 bases and J by 1 base, with 8 bases between. The CDR3 contains 13 residues. The CDR3 region is CASRFSGTDTQYF. CDR3 sequence (DNA): TGTGCCAGCAGGTTTAGCGGCACAGATACGCAGTATTTT.

The chain combines TRBV30 with TRBJ2-2; D is undetermined. The V and J ends lost 5 bases and 4 bases respectively, with 11 bases between them. CDR1 and CDR2 from the germline V gene are GTSNPN and SVGIG (reference sequence). The CDR3 spans 13 residues. The CDR3 region has the DNA TGTGCCTGGGTCCCCCGGGTCACCGGGGAGCTGTTTTTT. It yields the protein CAWVPRVTGELFF. The full variable domain, in which reference TRBV30 and TRBJ2-2 provide the parts outside the CDR3, is SQTIHQWPATLVQPVGSPLSLECTVEGTSNPNLYWYRQAAGRGLQLLFYSVGIGQISSEVPQNLSASRPQDRQFILSSKKLLLSDSGFYLCAWVPRVTGELFFGEGSRLTVL.

This clone was seen just once. The V call is TRBV7-8, the J call TRBJ2-1; D is possibly TRBD1 or TRBD2 (6 bases each). CDR3 length: 16 residues. Looked up from germline, CDR1 is SGHVS and CDR2 is FQNEAQ. The V gene lost 1 base and the J gene lost 4 bases, with 14 bases spanning the gap. CDR3 sequence (DNA): TGTGCCAGCAGCTTAGTATCGGGGGCCTGGTACAATGAGCAGTTCTTC. Protein sequence: CASSLVSGAWYNEQFF.

The J gene is TRBJ2-7, the V gene TRBV6-1, with 9 bases identical to TRBD2. CDR3 length: 15 amino acids. In germline, CDR1 is MNHNS, CDR2 SASEGT. V lost 6 bases and J lost 2; bases outside the gene matches: 8. As DNA, the CDR3 is TGTGCCAGCAGACCAGGGCTAGCGGGACCCTACGAGCAGTACTTC. This translates into CASRPGLAGPYEQYF.

This clone was counted a single time. Distinct nucleotide sequences in the sample also encode this CDR3. The rearrangement joins TRBV5-1 to TRBJ1-5; D might be TRBD1 (6 bases). Trimming pared 0 bases from V and 5 bases from J, leaving 12 bases between. CDR1 is SGHRS, CDR2 YFSETQ, per germline. The CDR3 is 15 amino acids. Written as DNA, the CDR3 is TGCGCCAGCAGCTTGGTTGGGGGGGCAGATCAGCCCCAGCATTTT. Residues: CASSLVGGADQPQHF.

The rearrangement links TRBV11-2 to TRBJ2-2, with D hard to call. The ends were cut back, 0 bases at V and 6 bases at J, with 5 bases in the middle. Germline assignment: CDR1 SGHAT and CDR2 FQNNGV. The CDR3 length is 13 residues. The CDR3 DNA is TGTGCCAGCAGCTTAGAATCTGCCGGGGAGCTGTTTTTT. This codes for CASSLESAGELFF. Full variable domain (outside the CDR3, taken from reference TRBV11-2 and TRBJ2-2): EAGVAQSPRYKIIEKRQSVAFWCNPISGHATLYWYQQILGQGPKLLIQFQNNGVVDDSQLPKDRFSAERLKGVDSTLKIQPAKLEDSAVYLCASSLESAGELFFGEGSRLTVL.

This chain connects TRBV9 to TRBJ2-1; D may be TRBD1 (5 bases). Germline lookup yields CDR1 SGDLS and CDR2 YYNGEE. Trimming removed 0 bases at V and 5 bases at J, with 15 bases between. The CDR3 length is 16 residues. CDR3 amino acids: CASSVAGAVLNNEQFF. CDR3 in DNA: TGTGCCAGCAGCGTAGCTGGGGCAGTATTGAACAATGAGCAGTTCTTC.

V gene TRBV4-3 combines with J gene TRBJ2-1; D remains unclear. Germline CDR1 reads LGHNA; CDR2 reads YSLEER. The CDR3 is 16 residues long. The V gene lost 0 bases and the J gene lost 1 base, with 10 bases spanning the gap. The CDR3 sequence is CASSQDSLTSYNEQFF. CDR3 nucleotides: TGCGCCAGCAGCCAAGATTCCCTGACATCCTACAATGAGCAGTTCTTC.

The CDR3 here is CASSLPGTKNTEAFF. The CDR3 coding sequence is TGTGCCAGCAGTTTACCCGGGACCAAGAACACTGAAGCTTTCTTT. V gene TRBV28 combines with J gene TRBJ1-1; maybe TRBD1 (5 bases). CDR3 length: 15 residues. Trimming removed 2 bases at V and 1 base at J, with 11 bases between. The germline V gene has CDR1 MDHEN and CDR2 SYDVKM.

The chain couples TRBV4-1 to TRBJ2-7; D may be TRBD2 (6 bases). Germline assignment: CDR1 MGHRA and CDR2 YSYEKL. The V end lost 4 bases, the J end lost 7 bases, and 11 bases lay between the germline ends. This CDR3 contains 12 residues. The CDR3 sequence: CASSPSGVEQYF. As DNA, the CDR3 is TGCGCCAGCAGCCCCTCGGGGGTGGAGCAGTACTTC.

In regard to this clone: The same CDR3 can be traced to other DNA sequences in this sample. The DNA for the CDR3 is TGTGCCAGCAGTGAAGGGACTAGCGGATACAATGAGCAGTTCTTC. Translated: CASSEGTSGYNEQFF. The chain joins TRBV6-1 to TRBJ2-1, with 10 nucleotides matching TRBD2. Germline lookup yields CDR1 MNHNS and CDR2 SASEGT. V lost 1 base to trimming and J lost 4 bases; unmatched junction nucleotides: 1. This CDR3 comprises 15 residues.

The count of this clone is one. The chain carries TRBV5-1 and TRBJ2-7; 10 nucleotides match TRBD1. CDR3 length equals 13 residues. Germline V gene sequence: CDR1 SGHRS, CDR2 YFSETQ. J gave up 5 bases and V 9 bases, and 8 bases lay outside the gene matches. The CDR3 DNA reads TGCGCCAACCGGGACAGGGGTTCTAACGAGCAGTACTTC. This gives the protein CANRDRGSNEQYF.

CDR3 nucleotide sequence: TGTGCCAGCAGTGCCTGGGGGGATACGCAGTATTTT. Protein sequence: CASSAWGDTQYF. This sequence joins TRBV6-1 and TRBJ2-3; perhaps D is TRBD1 or TRBD2 (5 bases each). The CDR3 runs 12 residues. Trimming shortened V by 4 bases and J by 6 bases, and 8 bases separated the two germline ends. In germline, CDR1 is MNHNS, CDR2 SASEGT.

This rearrangement joins TRBV27 to TRBJ2-7; TRBD2 aligns across 14 bases. V lost 3 bases, J lost 2 bases, and 3 bases stayed unmatched. The CDR3 length is 16 residues. CDR1 MNHEY and CDR2 SMNVEV come from the germline V gene (reference sequence). CDR3 region: CASSFPGLAGAYEQYF. CDR3 DNA: TGTGCCAGCAGTTTCCCGGGACTAGCGGGAGCCTACGAGCAGTACTTC.

The J gene is TRBJ1-2, the V gene TRBV6-1; 10 positions agree with TRBD1. V trimming: 6 bases; J trimming: 8 bases; junction bases outside the gene matches: 6. The CDR3 covers 13 residues. Looked up from germline, CDR1 is MNHNS and CDR2 is SASEGT. CDR3: CASRGQGFGGYTF. CDR3 sequence (DNA): TGTGCCAGCAGGGGACAGGGGTTTGGAGGCTACACCTTC.

This clone has ten or more counts. V gene TRBV6-4 combines with J gene TRBJ2-3; TRBD2 matches at 12 bases. This CDR3 has 15 amino acids. The germline gives CDR1 MRHNA, CDR2 SNTAGT. V trimming: 4 bases; J trimming: 2 bases; junction bases outside the gene matches: 1. CDR3 DNA: TGTGCCAGCAGTGGACTAGCGGGAGCCACAGATACGCAGTATTTT. It specifies CASSGLAGATDTQYF.

V usage is TRBV10-3 and J usage is TRBJ1-5; tentatively, D is TRBD1 (6 bases). Germline assignment: CDR1 ENHRY and CDR2 SYGVKD. The V gene lost 10 bases and the J gene lost 5 bases, with 18 bases spanning the gap. The CDR3 consists of 14 residues. In DNA, the CDR3 is TGTGCCAAAGAAGACAGGACCTTTTATCAGCCCCAGCATTTT. This translates into CAKEDRTFYQPQHF.

J is TRBJ1-3 and V is TRBV18; no reliable D call. Trimming stripped 5 bases from V and 4 bases from J, with 12 bases between. This CDR3 has 14 amino acids. CDR1 and CDR2 (germline): KGHSH, LQKENI. The CDR3 coding sequence is TGTGCCAGCTCAATCCAGGAATCAGGAAACACCATATATTTT. Its protein product is CASSIQESGNTIYF. The full variable domain, in which reference TRBV18 and TRBJ1-3 provide the parts outside the CDR3, is NAGVMQNPRHLVRRRGQEARLRCSPMKGHSHVYWYRQLPEEGLKFMVYLQKENIIDESGMPKERFSAEFPKEGPSILRIQQVVRGDSAAYFCASSIQESGNTIYFGEGSWLTVV.

This clone occurred a few times. J is TRBJ2-1 and V is TRBV27, with 14 bases matching TRBD2. Germline V gene lookup returns CDR1 MNHEY and CDR2 SMNVEV (reference sequence). This CDR3 is 16 amino acids long. V was pared by 7 bases and J by 9 bases, with 11 bases of the junction left unmatched. The CDR3 loop is CASNLRGTSGSGEQFF. For the CDR3, the DNA is TGTGCCAGCAACCTAAGAGGGACTAGCGGGAGTGGTGAGCAGTTCTTC.

This clone was detected a few times. The chain couples TRBV28 to TRBJ1-1; 9 nucleotides align to TRBD1. Germline V lookup: CDR1 MDHEN, CDR2 SYDVKM. This CDR3 comprises 14 residues. Trimming removed 6 bases from V and 5 bases from J; junction bases left unmatched: 7. CDR3 region: CASSPGTGWTEAFF. DNA for the CDR3: TGTGCCAGCAGCCCTGGGACAGGGTGGACTGAAGCTTTCTTT. Supplemented by reference TRBV28 and TRBJ1-1, the full variable domain reads DVKVTQSSRYLVKRTGEKVFLECVQDMDHENMFWYRQDPGLGLRLIYFSYDVKMKEKGDIPEGYSVSREKKERFSLILESASTNQTSMYLCASSPGTGWTEAFFGQGTRLTVV.

V and J are TRBV4-3 and TRBJ1-2, with D possibly matching TRBD1 (6 bases). The CDR3 runs to 15 residues. Germline CDR1 reads LGHNA; CDR2 reads YSLEER. V gave up 5 bases and J gave up 0 bases, with 13 bases separating them. Written as DNA, the CDR3 is TGCGCCAGCAGCACCCGGACAGTAGCTAACTATGGCTACACCTTC. It encodes CASSTRTVANYGYTF.